One and the same sample provided the 17 T cell receptor beta chains below, sequenced in a study of OX40 agonist ivuxolimab in advanced cancers. Here immunoSEQ multiplex PCR was the method, and the copy in TCRdb shows in-frame clones only, minus some. There are some 72,000 clones in the sample; less than 95% occur only once, and more than 9.5% lies in the top ten. The specimen was CD4+ or CD8+ T cells sorted from blood, collected in a trial of the OX40 agonist ivuxolimab. Receptors originate from an adult with an advanced solid tumor such as melanoma, head and neck, liver or kidney cancer.

The J gene is TRBJ2-1, the V gene TRBV7-8; TRBD2 agrees at 16 bases. The germline V gene has CDR1 SGHVS and CDR2 FQNEAQ. Unmatched junction bases numbered 3, after V lost 5 bases and J lost 2 bases. The CDR3 covers 17 residues. In DNA form, the CDR3 reads TGTGCCAGCAGCGCGGGACTAGCGGGGGGGCCCTACAATGAGCAGTTCTTC. Translating gives CASSAGLAGGPYNEQFF.

The chain couples TRBV29-1 to TRBJ2-7; no clear D gene. The V gene's germline CDR1 is SQVTM and CDR2 ANQGSEA. V was cut by 5 bases and J by 3 bases, with 14 bases left in between. The CDR3 totals 13 residues. The CDR3 reads CSVSIATDYEQYF. The CDR3 bases are TGCAGCGTTTCCATCGCTACAGACTACGAGCAGTACTTC.

V usage is TRBV6-5 and J usage is TRBJ1-4; unclear D gene. The CDR3 has 13 residues. V lost 0 bases to trimming and J lost 7 bases, with 6 bases between them. The V gene's germline CDR1 is MNHEY and CDR2 SVGAGI. CDR3 sequence reads: CASSYSFREKLFF. Here the CDR3 DNA reads TGTGCCAGCAGTTACTCATTTCGTGAAAAACTGTTTTTT.

V and J are TRBV9 and TRBJ2-5; the match to TRBD2 covers 7 bases. Trimming removed 4 bases from V and 1 base from J; junction bases left unmatched: 7. The CDR3 spans 15 residues. Per germline, CDR1 SGDLS and CDR2 YYNGEE. The CDR3 DNA follows: TGTGCCAGCAGCCCCCCCCTAGCGGTCCAAGAGACCCAGTACTTC. Its protein product is CASSPPLAVQETQYF.

This chain links TRBV6-4 with TRBJ2-1; 8 nucleotides align to TRBD2. The V gene end was trimmed by 2 bases and the J gene end by 2 bases; junction bases not matched to a gene: 2. CDR1 and CDR2 (germline): MRHNA, SNTAGT. The CDR3 is 15 residues long. The CDR3 reads CASSDERGPYNEQFF. CDR3 sequence (DNA): TGTGCCAGCAGTGACGAGCGGGGGCCCTACAATGAGCAGTTCTTC.

This chain links TRBV29-1 with TRBJ1-1, with unresolved D. V lost 7 bases and J lost 1, with 13 bases in between. Germline V gene lookup returns CDR1 SQVTM and CDR2 ANQGSEA. CDR3 size: 13 residues. The chain's CDR3 is CSGRDIQNTEAFF. The CDR3 nucleotides are TGCAGCGGCCGAGACATCCAGAACACTGAAGCTTTCTTT.

The rearrangement joins TRBV4-3 to TRBJ2-5, with D hard to call. The J call is uncertain, as TRBJ2-7 better fits the DNA end. The germline CDR1 and CDR2 sequences are LGHNA and YSLEER. The CDR3 loop spans 15 amino acids. CDR3 sequence reads: CASSHGGRPPSEQYF. The DNA for the CDR3 is TGCGCCAGCAGCCACGGTGGCAGACCTCCAAGCGAGCAGTACTTC.

In its sample, this clone was seen once. The chain couples TRBV27 to TRBJ2-1, with TRBD1 identical over 11 bases. J lost 7 bases, V lost 5 bases, and 7 bases had no gene match. The CDR3 is 15 amino acids. CDR1 MNHEY and CDR2 SMNVEV come from the germline V gene (reference sequence). The CDR3 DNA follows: TGTGCCAGCAGTCTTGGGACAGGGGGGATGAATGAGCAGTTCTTC. The encoded protein is CASSLGTGGMNEQFF.

This clone was seen only a few times. Other DNA sequences within the sample encode an identical CDR3. The V and J genes are TRBV11-2 and TRBJ2-3; unclear D gene. V dropped 3 bases and J dropped 3 bases, with 1 base sitting between them. The CDR3 runs 11 residues. Germline V CDR1 and CDR2: SGHAT, FQNNGV. The CDR3: CASSLTDTQYF. In nucleotides, the CDR3 is TGTGCCAGCAGCTTGACAGATACGCAGTATTTT.

The chain combines TRBV12-5 with TRBJ1-1; D unresolved. CDR1 is LGHNT, CDR2 FRNRAP, per germline. V lost 6 bases and J 1 base, leaving 18 bases between the germline ends. CDR3 length: 16 residues. The CDR3 protein is CASGLNTDSSNTEAFF. The CDR3 DNA is TGTGCTAGTGGCCTAAACACGGACTCCTCGAACACTGAAGCTTTCTTT. Full variable domain (rest looked up from reference TRBV12-5 and TRBJ1-1): DARVTQTPRHKVTEMGQEVTMRCQPILGHNTVFWYRQTMMQGLELLAYFRNRAPLDDSGMPKDRFSAEMPDATLATLKIQPSEPRDSAVYFCASGLNTDSSNTEAFFGQGTRLTVV.

V usage is TRBV14 and J usage is TRBJ1-2; the D is unclear. CDR1 is SGHDN and CDR2 is FVKESK in the germline V gene. The CDR3 has 13 residues. Trimming removed 1 base from V and 5 bases from J, with 8 bases in between. CDR3 sequence (DNA): TGTGCCAGCAGCCAAGGAATCCGGTATGGCTACACCTTC. As protein: CASSQGIRYGYTF.

This clone was detected only once. The rearrangement uses TRBV7-6 and TRBJ2-7; 9 nucleotides align to TRBD1. Germline assignment: CDR1 SGHVS and CDR2 FNYEAQ. Losses at the gene ends were 6 bases for V and 3 bases for J; bases not matched to a gene: 9. This CDR3 is 15 amino acids long. This chain's CDR3 is CASSNRGQGNYEQYF. CDR3 sequence (DNA): TGTGCCAGCAGTAATAGGGGACAGGGAAACTACGAGCAGTACTTC.

This clone was seen a few times. This sequence joins TRBV11-2 and TRBJ2-7; TRBD2 agrees at 11 bases. The CDR3 sequence is 18 residues long. Germline CDR1 reads SGHAT; CDR2 reads FQNNGV. The trim removed 4 bases at V and 3 bases at J, leaving 14 bases unmatched. The CDR3 DNA is TGTGCCAGCAGCTGGGCTCAAGGTAGCGGGGGGGCCGGCTACGAGCAGTACTTC. It is translated as CASSWAQGSGGAGYEQYF.

This sequence joins TRBV6-6 and TRBJ2-5, with TRBD2 matching 7 bases. The CDR3 is 13 residues long. V was pared by 11 bases and J by 5 bases, with 11 bases of the junction left unmatched. Germline CDR1 and CDR2: MNHNY and SVGAGI (reference sequence). CDR3 sequence: CAGCRGGDETQYF. The CDR3 DNA is TGTGCCGGGTGCCGTGGGGGGGACGAGACCCAGTACTTC.

This chain links TRBV6-6 with TRBJ2-1; D unresolved. CDR3 length: 15 amino acids. Trimming removed 2 bases at V and 4 bases at J, with 12 bases between. The germline V gene has CDR1 MNHNY and CDR2 SVGAGI (reference sequence). DNA of the CDR3: TGTGCCAGCAGTTACGGAGAGCCTACTTACAATGAGCAGTTCTTC. This gives the protein CASSYGEPTYNEQFF.

This clone was observed once. CDR3 loop: CASSWGQAYEQYF. The CDR3 region has the DNA TGTGCCAGCAGCTGGGGACAGGCGTACGAGCAGTACTTC. V and J are TRBV5-5 and TRBJ2-7; 8 nucleotides match TRBD1. The V gene end was trimmed by 3 bases and the J gene end by 4 bases; junction bases not matched to a gene: 3. Germline V CDR1 and CDR2: SGHKS, YYEKEE (reference sequence). This CDR3 comprises 13 residues.

This clone was detected once. The V call is TRBV9, the J call TRBJ1-2; tentatively, D is TRBD1 (5 bases). The V gene lost 0 bases and the J gene lost 1 base, with 7 bases spanning the gap. Per the germline V gene, CDR1 is SGDLS and CDR2 is YYNGEE. The length of the CDR3 is 14 residues. CDR3 DNA: TGTGCCAGCAGCGTAGTCGACAGTAACTATGGCTACACCTTC. Its protein is CASSVVDSNYGYTF. Variable domain in full (rest from reference TRBV9 and TRBJ1-2): DSGVTQTPKHLITATGQRVTLRCSPRSGDLSVYWYQQSLDQGLQFLIQYYNGEERAKGNILERFSAQQFPDLHSELNLSSLELGDSALYFCASSVVDSNYGYTFGSGTRLTVV.